These 24 T cell receptor beta chains originate from one sample sequenced in a study of blood T cells in healthy people across ages. Through a sample-barcoded 5' primer and a J-beta primer mix, a second PCR was run for roughly 7 to 11 cycles. MiXCR, applied by TCRdb to the 5' RACE reads, yields one record per CDR3 protein. The sample contains about 1.6 million distinct CDR3 sequences, 30% to 35% of which appear only once. The sequencing sample was made of blood. These receptors all stem from a woman aged 25-40 years in good health.

This clonotype was recorded many times. V and J are TRBV5-5 and TRBJ2-7; perhaps TRBD1 as D (6 bases). V was pared by 4 bases and J by 3 bases, with 14 bases between. The germline V gene encodes CDR1 SGHKS and CDR2 YYEKEE (reference sequence). The CDR3 sequence is 14 residues long. The CDR3 region has the DNA TGTGCCAGCAGCCCGGGACCAGGGGTCTACGAGCAGTACTTC. It translates to CASSPGPGVYEQYF.

This clonotype was observed a handful of times. V usage is TRBV7-8 and J usage is TRBJ2-4, with TRBD1 as a possible D gene (6 bases). The end of the DNA aligns better with TRBJ2-7, so the J call may be wrong. This CDR3 contains 16 residues. Germline V gene lookup returns CDR1 SGHVS and CDR2 FQNEAQ. The CDR3 sequence: CASSAQQGRGTYEQYF. Here the CDR3 DNA reads TGTGCCAGCAGCGCTCAACAGGGAAGGGGAACCTACGAGCAGTACTTC.

The rearrangement uses TRBV12-3 or TRBV12-4 and TRBJ2-3; D uncertain. V lost 5 bases, J lost 1 base, and 10 bases lay in between. The CDR3 consists of 14 residues. The CDR3 here is CASSPRPRTDTQYF. For the CDR3, the DNA is TGTGCCAGCAGTCCTCGACCCCGCACAGATACGCAGTATTTT.

The V gene is TRBV27, the J gene TRBJ2-1; TRBD2 aligns across 9 bases. Germline loops: CDR1 MNHEY, CDR2 SMNVEV (reference sequence). The CDR3 loop spans 13 amino acids. V was pared by 6 bases and J by 9 bases, with 6 bases of the junction left unmatched. The CDR3 nucleotides are TGTGCCAGCAGGCTAGCGGGAAGCAGTGAGCAGTTCTTC. This codes for CASRLAGSSEQFF.

As regards this clonotype: At one end, the junction sequence differs from germline, possibly due to a read error. The chain is built from TRBV9 and TRBJ2-7, with TRBD1 as a possible D gene (6 bases). CDR1 and CDR2 from the germline V gene are SGDLS and YYNGEE. This CDR3 has 16 amino acids. CDR3 in DNA: TGTACCAGCAGCGTAGCTCCAGGGGAAAGCGCCTACGAGCAGTACTTC. It translates to CTSSVAPGESAYEQYF.

The chain employs TRBV20-1 and TRBJ2-1; tentative D call: TRBD1 (6 bases). V lost 3 bases to trimming and J lost 4 bases, with 22 bases between them. CDR1 and CDR2 from the germline V gene are DFQATT and SNEGSKA (reference sequence). The CDR3 is 17 amino acids. For the CDR3, the DNA is TGCAGTGCTAGTAATGGGGGCCGGGGAACCTTGTACAATGAGCAGTTCTTC. It translates to CSASNGGRGTLYNEQFF.

Comment on this clonotype: A much larger clone differs by one base, so this may be a read error. The chain combines TRBV20-1 with TRBJ2-1; D is ambiguous. With 5 bases removed from V and 5 bases from J, the gap between germline ends came to 10 bases. The CDR3 length is 12 residues. Germline V gene lookup returns CDR1 DFQATT and CDR2 SNEGSKA (reference sequence). The CDR3 loop reads CSAEMGHNEQFF. CDR3 bases: TGCAGTGCTGAGATGGGCCACAATGAGCAGTTCTTC.

The chain has TRBV4-1 and TRBJ2-7; TRBD1 agrees at 9 bases. This CDR3 is 15 amino acids long. CDR1 MGHRA and CDR2 YSYEKL come from the germline V gene. The junction had 3 bases not matched to a gene; V was cut back by 0 bases and J by 3 bases. The CDR3 spells CASSQDHRGLYEQYF. The CDR3 DNA reads TGCGCCAGCAGCCAAGACCACAGGGGGCTCTACGAGCAGTACTTC.

This clonotype came up a few times. The chain combines TRBV20-1 with TRBJ2-7; 11 bases align to TRBD1. Trimming removed 2 bases from V and 0 bases from J; junction bases left unmatched: 3. CDR3 size: 15 residues. Per the germline V gene, CDR1 is DFQATT and CDR2 is SNEGSKA (reference sequence). CDR3 region: CSARPGTGGSYEQYF. As DNA, the CDR3 is TGCAGTGCTAGACCTGGGACAGGGGGCTCCTACGAGCAGTACTTC.

This clonotype has ten or more counts. V and J are TRBV10-3 and TRBJ2-7; D gene ambiguous. This CDR3 comprises 12 residues. V lost 3 bases and J 2 bases, leaving 5 bases between the germline ends. Germline lookup yields CDR1 ENHRY and CDR2 SYGVKD. CDR3 protein: CAISDDPYEQYF. The CDR3 DNA sequence: TGTGCCATCAGTGATGACCCCTACGAGCAGTACTTC.

This chain connects TRBV30 to TRBJ1-1; possibly TRBD1 for D (6 bases). V dropped 4 bases and J dropped 7 bases, with 10 bases sitting between them. CDR1 is GTSNPN and CDR2 is SVGIG in the germline V gene (reference sequence). The CDR3 totals 11 residues. CDR3 protein: CAWKNRDEAFF. As DNA, the CDR3 is TGTGCCTGGAAAAACAGGGATGAAGCTTTCTTT.

This clonotype showed up just a few times. The chain is built from TRBV11-2 and TRBJ2-5, with 9 bases aligning to TRBD1. The trim removed 7 bases at V and 4 bases at J, leaving 10 bases unmatched. This CDR3 has 15 amino acids. Germline V gives CDR1 SGHAT, CDR2 FQNNGV. The chain's CDR3 is CASTETGQGGETQYF. The CDR3 region has the DNA TGTGCCAGCACCGAAACGGGACAGGGTGGAGAGACCCAGTACTTC.

This chain links TRBV30 with TRBJ1-2; no definite D call. Trimming cost V 1 base and J 8 bases, with 14 bases left between them. The germline V gene has CDR1 GTSNPN and CDR2 SVGIG (reference sequence). This CDR3 is built from 13 residues. The CDR3 is CAWSDALERGYTF. The CDR3 nucleotides read TGTGCCTGGAGTGACGCCCTCGAACGGGGCTACACCTTC.

The chain uses TRBV5-1 and TRBJ2-6, with D tentatively TRBD2 (6 bases). The CDR3 has 18 residues. Germline values: CDR1 SGHRS, CDR2 YFSETQ. Trimming took 7 bases from V and 0 from J, leaving 20 bases between them. CDR3 sequence: CASVGRRTGDSGANVLTF. The CDR3 DNA is TGCGCCAGCGTCGGTCGGAGGACGGGAGACTCTGGGGCCAACGTCCTGACTTTC.

This clonotype was recorded many times. This chain uses TRBV29-1 with TRBJ2-1; 10 bases are shared with TRBD2. The length of the CDR3 is 14 residues. Trimming took 5 bases from V and 7 from J; bases not matched to a gene: 8. The germline CDR1 and CDR2 sequences are SQVTM and ANQGSEA. Here the CDR3 reads CSVWGTSVSNEQFF. The CDR3 nucleotides read TGCAGCGTTTGGGGGACTAGCGTATCGAATGAGCAGTTCTTC.

The chain combines TRBV7-9 with TRBJ2-1, with D hard to call. The germline V and J ends were trimmed by 3 bases and 6 bases, with 15 bases remaining between them. The CDR3 contains 15 residues. Germline V gene data show CDR1 as SEHNR and CDR2 as FQNEAQ (reference sequence). Here the CDR3 reads CASSLSLLSANEQFF. In nucleotides, the CDR3 is TGTGCCAGCAGCTTGAGCCTGCTTTCCGCCAATGAGCAGTTCTTC. The variable domain in full, completed from reference TRBV7-9 and TRBJ2-1, reads DTGVSQNPRHKITKRGQNVTFRCDPISEHNRLYWYRQTLGQGPEFLTYFQNEAQLEKSRLLSDRFSAERPKGSFSTLEIQRTEQGDSAMYLCASSLSLLSANEQFFGPGTRLTVL.

The V and J genes are TRBV3-1 and TRBJ2-1; maybe TRBD2 (6 bases). Germline-derived CDR1 and CDR2 are LGHDT and YNNKEL (reference sequence). CDR3 size: 18 residues. V lost 0 bases and J 4 bases, leaving 19 bases between the germline ends. CDR3 in DNA: TGTGCCAGCAGCCAAGATGTTTTTGGGACTCCTTCTTACAATGAGCAGTTCTTC. The encoded protein is CASSQDVFGTPSYNEQFF.

This clonotype was seen a handful of times. This rearrangement joins TRBV20-1 to TRBJ2-7; TRBD1 matches 9 bases. This CDR3 contains 16 residues. The germline V gene encodes CDR1 DFQATT and CDR2 SNEGSKA (reference sequence). V lost 3 bases to trimming and J lost 5 bases; unmatched junction nucleotides: 14. This CDR3 is CSARLAGQGGYDEQYF. The CDR3, as DNA: TGCAGTGCTAGGCTGGCGGGACAGGGAGGATACGACGAGCAGTACTTC.

This chain links TRBV20-1 with TRBJ2-3; D ambiguous. The CDR3 extends over 16 amino acids. Trimming cost V 6 bases and J 3 bases, with 22 bases left between them. Germline V gene sequence: CDR1 DFQATT, CDR2 SNEGSKA (reference sequence). CDR3 DNA sequence: TGCAGTGCGAGAAGGGCAGGAGAAACGGTAACAGATACGCAGTATTTT. Residues: CSARRAGETVTDTQYF.

The chain recombines TRBV28 with TRBJ2-3; 7 bases map to TRBD2. V lost 8 bases and J lost 3; bases outside the gene matches: 17. Germline loops: CDR1 MDHEN, CDR2 SYDVKM. The CDR3 covers 17 residues. The CDR3 loop is CASPPRSAGVGTDTQYF. As DNA, the CDR3 is TGTGCCAGCCCCCCGCGATCTGCGGGAGTGGGGACAGATACGCAGTATTTT.

The chain couples TRBV10-3 to TRBJ1-1, with 8 bases identical to TRBD1. There are 13 residues in the CDR3. J lost 4 bases, V lost 9 bases, and 7 bases had no gene match. Germline values: CDR1 ENHRY, CDR2 SYGVKD. The CDR3: CAISGGTGTEAFF. The CDR3 DNA follows: TGTGCCATTAGCGGGGGGACAGGCACTGAAGCTTTCTTT.

This clonotype was observed many times. The chain carries TRBV12-3 or TRBV12-4 and TRBJ1-5; D gene ambiguous. This CDR3 is built from 14 residues. V was shortened by 6 bases and J by 1 base, with 10 bases between the two germline ends. CDR3 DNA sequence: TGTGCCAGCAGCCTCAGTCTCAGCAATCAGCCCCAGCATTTT. Translating gives CASSLSLSNQPQHF.

This chain connects TRBV6-6 to TRBJ1-5, with D maybe TRBD1 (6 bases). Germline-derived CDR1 and CDR2 are MNHNY and SVGAGI (reference sequence). CDR3 length: 14 residues. V lost 7 bases and J lost 6, with 16 bases in between. The CDR3 loop is CASTSQGRSQPQHF. CDR3 DNA sequence: TGTGCCAGCACCTCACAGGGCAGGAGTCAGCCCCAGCATTTT.

In its sample, this clonotype was seen a few times. The chain combines TRBV5-5 with TRBJ2-3; D is unresolved. V lost 4 bases, J lost 2 bases, and 14 bases lay in between. The germline CDR1 and CDR2 sequences are SGHKS and YYEKEE (reference sequence). This CDR3 comprises 15 residues. This CDR3 is CASSPEYSHTDTQYF. The CDR3 DNA sequence: TGTGCCAGCAGCCCTGAATATTCACACACAGATACGCAGTATTTT.